The source of this T cell receptor (beta chain) is a study of post-analysis software for immune sequencing data. Study-wide results and caveats: Patients showed TRBV5-6, TRBV5-1 and TRBV20-1 among five TRBV segments more frequent than in controls. Patients with multiple sclerosis recorded significantly lower normalized Chao1 diversity than controls, the study found.

The sample holds a few counts of this clonotype. The antigen is unknown. CDR1 is SGHTA, CDR2 FQGNSA, per germline. Germline trimming cut 4 bases from V and 5 bases from J; bases unmatched to any gene: 5. There are 16 residues in the CDR3. Every TCR beta cDNA library bore unique molecular identifiers. Once roughly 0.95 to 10 million T cells were used, about half a million cDNA molecules resulted. From the PCR reads, TCRdb called clonotypes with MiXCR, one entry per CDR3 protein. The sample carries roughly 670,000 distinct CDR3 sequences, roughly three fifths recorded once. The chain employs TRBV7-2 and TRBJ2-3; 14 bases match TRBD2. Sequenced sample: blood. This receptor was obtained from a girl between 2 and 10 years old with multiple sclerosis. CDR3 loop: CASSWGLAGALDTQYF. For the CDR3, the DNA is TGTGCCAGCAGCTGGGGACTAGCGGGGGCGTTAGATACGCAGTATTTT.